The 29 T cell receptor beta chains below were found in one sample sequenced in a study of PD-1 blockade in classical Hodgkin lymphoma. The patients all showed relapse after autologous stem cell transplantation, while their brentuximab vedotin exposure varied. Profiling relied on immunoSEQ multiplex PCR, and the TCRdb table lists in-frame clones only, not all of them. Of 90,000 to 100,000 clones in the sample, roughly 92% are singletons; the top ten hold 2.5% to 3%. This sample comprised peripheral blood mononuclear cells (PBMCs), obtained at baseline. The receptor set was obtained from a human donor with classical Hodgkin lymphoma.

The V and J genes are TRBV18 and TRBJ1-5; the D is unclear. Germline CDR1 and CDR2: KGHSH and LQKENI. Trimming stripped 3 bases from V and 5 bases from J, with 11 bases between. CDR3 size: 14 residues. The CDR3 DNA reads TGTGCCAGCTCACCCGGATTTCGGGATCAGCCCCAGCATTTT. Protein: CASSPGFRDQPQHF.

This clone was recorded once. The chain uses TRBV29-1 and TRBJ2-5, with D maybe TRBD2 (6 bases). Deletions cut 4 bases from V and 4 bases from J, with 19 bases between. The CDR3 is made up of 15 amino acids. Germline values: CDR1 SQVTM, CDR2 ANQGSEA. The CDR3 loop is CSVGYGGLGPETQYF. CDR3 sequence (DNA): TGCAGCGTTGGCTATGGGGGGTTAGGTCCAGAGACCCAGTACTTC.

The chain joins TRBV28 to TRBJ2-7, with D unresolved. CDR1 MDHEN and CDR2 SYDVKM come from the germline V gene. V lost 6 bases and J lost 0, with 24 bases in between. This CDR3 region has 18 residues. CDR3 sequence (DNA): TGTGCCAGCAGGCCGATCGGCAGAGCCATTTTAGGCTCCTACGAGCAGTACTTC. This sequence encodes CASRPIGRAILGSYEQYF.

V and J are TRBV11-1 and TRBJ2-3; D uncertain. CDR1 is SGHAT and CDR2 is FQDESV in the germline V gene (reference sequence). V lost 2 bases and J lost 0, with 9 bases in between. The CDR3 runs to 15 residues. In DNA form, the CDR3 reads TGTGCCAGCAGCTTACTGACCAGTAGCACAGATACGCAGTATTTT. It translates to CASSLLTSSTDTQYF.

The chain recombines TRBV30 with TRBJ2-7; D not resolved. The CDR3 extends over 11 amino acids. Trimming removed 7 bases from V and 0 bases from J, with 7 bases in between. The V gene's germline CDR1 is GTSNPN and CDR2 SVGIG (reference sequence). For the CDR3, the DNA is TGTGCCTACAAGAGCTCCTACGAGCAGTACTTC. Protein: CAYKSSYEQYF.

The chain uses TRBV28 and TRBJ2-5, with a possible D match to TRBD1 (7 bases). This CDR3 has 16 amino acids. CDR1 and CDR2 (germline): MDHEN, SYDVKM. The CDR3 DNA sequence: TGTGCGAACCCGGACAGGAGGGGCCAGGGGCGAGAGACCCAGTACTTC. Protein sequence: CANPDRRGQGRETQYF.

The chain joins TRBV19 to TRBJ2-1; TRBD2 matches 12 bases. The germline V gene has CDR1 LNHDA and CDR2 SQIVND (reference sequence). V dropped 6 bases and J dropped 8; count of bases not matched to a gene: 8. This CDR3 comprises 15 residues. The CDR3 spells CASSLAGGPLHEQFF. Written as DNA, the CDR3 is TGTGCCAGTAGCCTAGCGGGAGGGCCTCTCCATGAGCAGTTCTTC.

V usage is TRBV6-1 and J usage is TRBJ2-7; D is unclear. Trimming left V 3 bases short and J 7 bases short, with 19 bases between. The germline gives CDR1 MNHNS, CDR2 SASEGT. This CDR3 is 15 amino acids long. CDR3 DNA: TGTGCCAGCAGTGATCTGCCCGGGTCGCTAAGGGAGCAGTACTTC. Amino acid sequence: CASSDLPGSLREQYF.

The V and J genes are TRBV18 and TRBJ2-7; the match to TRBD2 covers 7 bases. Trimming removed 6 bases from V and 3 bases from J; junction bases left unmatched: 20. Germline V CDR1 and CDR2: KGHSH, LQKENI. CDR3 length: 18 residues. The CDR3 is CASSHPGASLAAYYEQYF. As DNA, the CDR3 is TGTGCCAGCTCCCACCCCGGGGCGTCTCTAGCGGCCTACTACGAGCAGTACTTC.

DNA of the CDR3: TGTGCCAGCAGAAGGACAGGGAGGAACACTGAAGCTTTCTTT. Its translation: CASRRTGRNTEAFF. This chain uses TRBV5-6 with TRBJ1-1; 8 bases are shared with TRBD1. Trimming took 5 bases from V and 1 from J; bases not matched to a gene: 4. The germline V gene has CDR1 SGHDT and CDR2 YYEEEE. This CDR3 is 14 amino acids long.

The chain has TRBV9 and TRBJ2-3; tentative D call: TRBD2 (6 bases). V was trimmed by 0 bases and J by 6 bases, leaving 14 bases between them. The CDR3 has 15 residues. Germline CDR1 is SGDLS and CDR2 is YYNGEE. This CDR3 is CASSVGRGLSDTQYF. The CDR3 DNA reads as TGTGCCAGCAGCGTAGGGCGGGGACTCTCTGATACGCAGTATTTT.

The CDR3 sequence: CATGVARVNYEQYF. Written as DNA, the CDR3 is TGTGCCACTGGGGTGGCCAGGGTCAACTACGAGCAGTACTTC. The chain couples TRBV30 to TRBJ2-7, with D possibly TRBD1 on 5 matching bases. CDR1 GTSNPN and CDR2 SVGIG come from the germline V gene (reference sequence). The CDR3 loop spans 14 amino acids. Deletions cut 8 bases from V and 3 bases from J, with 20 bases between.

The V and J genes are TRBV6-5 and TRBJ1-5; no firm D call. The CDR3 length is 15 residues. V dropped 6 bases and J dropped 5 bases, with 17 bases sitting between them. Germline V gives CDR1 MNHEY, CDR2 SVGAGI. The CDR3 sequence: CASRRWVKQDQPQHF. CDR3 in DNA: TGTGCCAGCAGGCGTTGGGTAAAGCAGGATCAGCCCCAGCATTTT.

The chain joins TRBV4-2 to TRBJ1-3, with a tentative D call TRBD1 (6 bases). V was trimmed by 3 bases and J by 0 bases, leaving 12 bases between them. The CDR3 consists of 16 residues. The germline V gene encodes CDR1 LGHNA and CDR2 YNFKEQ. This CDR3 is CASSQDRTVSGNTIYF. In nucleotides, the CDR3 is TGTGCCAGCAGCCAGGACCGGACAGTCTCTGGAAACACCATATATTTT.

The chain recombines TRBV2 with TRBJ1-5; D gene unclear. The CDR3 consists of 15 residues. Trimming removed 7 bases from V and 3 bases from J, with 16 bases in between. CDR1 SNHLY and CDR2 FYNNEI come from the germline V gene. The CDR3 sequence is CASKREGPYNQPQHF. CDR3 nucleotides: TGTGCCAGCAAGAGGGAGGGCCCGTACAATCAGCCCCAGCATTTT.

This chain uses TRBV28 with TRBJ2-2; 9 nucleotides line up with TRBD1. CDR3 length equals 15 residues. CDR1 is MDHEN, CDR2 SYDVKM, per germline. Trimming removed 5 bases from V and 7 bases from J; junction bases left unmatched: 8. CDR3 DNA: TGTGCCAGCAGTCGGTCACAGGGGGCGGGCGGGGAGCTGTTTTTT. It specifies CASSRSQGAGGELFF.

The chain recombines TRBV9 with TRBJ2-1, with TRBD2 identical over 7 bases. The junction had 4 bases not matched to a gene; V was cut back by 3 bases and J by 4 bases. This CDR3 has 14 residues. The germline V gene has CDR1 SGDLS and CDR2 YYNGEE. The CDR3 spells CASSAASGYNEQFF. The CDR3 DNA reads TGTGCCAGCAGCGCCGCTAGCGGTTACAATGAGCAGTTCTTC.

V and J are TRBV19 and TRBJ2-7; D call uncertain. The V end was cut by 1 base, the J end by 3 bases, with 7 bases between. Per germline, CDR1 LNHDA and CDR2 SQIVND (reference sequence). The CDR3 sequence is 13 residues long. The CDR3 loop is CASSIGRHYEQYF. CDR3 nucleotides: TGTGCCAGTAGTATAGGTCGGCACTACGAGCAGTACTTC.

CDR3 region: CASRSGTPYEQYF. In nucleotides, the CDR3 is TGCGCCAGCAGATCCGGGACACCATACGAGCAGTACTTC. This sequence joins TRBV5-1 and TRBJ2-7, with a tentative D call TRBD1 (6 bases). The CDR3 is made up of 13 amino acids. Trimming pared 5 bases from V and 4 bases from J, leaving 13 bases between. Germline V gives CDR1 SGHRS, CDR2 YFSETQ.

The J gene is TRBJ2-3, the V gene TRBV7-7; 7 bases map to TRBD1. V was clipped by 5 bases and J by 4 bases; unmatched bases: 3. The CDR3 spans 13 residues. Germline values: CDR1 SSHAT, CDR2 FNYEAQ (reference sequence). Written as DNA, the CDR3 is TGTGCCAGCAGCAGGGGGCTTTCAGATACGCAGTATTTT. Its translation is CASSRGLSDTQYF.

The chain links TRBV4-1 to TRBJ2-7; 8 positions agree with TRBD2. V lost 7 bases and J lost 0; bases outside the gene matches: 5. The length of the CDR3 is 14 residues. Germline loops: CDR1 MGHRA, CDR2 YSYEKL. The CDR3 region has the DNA TGCGCCAGCAAGCCGGGAGGGAGCTCCTACGAGCAGTACTTC. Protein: CASKPGGSSYEQYF.

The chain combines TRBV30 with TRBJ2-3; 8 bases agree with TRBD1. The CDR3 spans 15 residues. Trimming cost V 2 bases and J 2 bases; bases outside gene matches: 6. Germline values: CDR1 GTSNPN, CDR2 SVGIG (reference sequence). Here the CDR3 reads CAWSSGTGFTDTQYF. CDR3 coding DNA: TGTGCCTGGAGTTCCGGGACAGGTTTCACAGATACGCAGTATTTT.

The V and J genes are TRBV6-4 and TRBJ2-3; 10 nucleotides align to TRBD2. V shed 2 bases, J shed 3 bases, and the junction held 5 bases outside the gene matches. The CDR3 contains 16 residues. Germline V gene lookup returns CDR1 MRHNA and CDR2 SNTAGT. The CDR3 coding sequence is TGTGCCAGCAGTGACACCGGACTAGCGGCAACAGATACGCAGTATTTT. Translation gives CASSDTGLAATDTQYF.

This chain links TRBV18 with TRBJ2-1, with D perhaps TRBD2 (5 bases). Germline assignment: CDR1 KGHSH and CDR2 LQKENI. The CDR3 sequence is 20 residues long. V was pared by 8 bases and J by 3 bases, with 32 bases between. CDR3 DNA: TGTGCCAGCAACCCTTCGGAAGTGGGAGTATCAAAAACCAACTACAATGAGCAGTTCTTC. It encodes CASNPSEVGVSKTNYNEQFF.

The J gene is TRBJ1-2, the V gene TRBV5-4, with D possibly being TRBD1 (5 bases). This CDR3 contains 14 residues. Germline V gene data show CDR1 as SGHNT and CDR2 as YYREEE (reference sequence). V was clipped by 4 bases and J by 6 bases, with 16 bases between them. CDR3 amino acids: CASSLLSGGNGYTF. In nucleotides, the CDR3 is TGTGCCAGCAGCCTTCTGTCTGGGGGGAATGGCTACACCTTC.

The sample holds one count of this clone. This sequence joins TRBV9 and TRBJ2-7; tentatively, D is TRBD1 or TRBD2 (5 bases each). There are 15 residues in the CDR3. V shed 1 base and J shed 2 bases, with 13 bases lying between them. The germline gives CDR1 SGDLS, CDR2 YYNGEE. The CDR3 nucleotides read TGTGCCAGCAGCGTAACGAGGGACCCCGCCTACGAGCAGTACTTC. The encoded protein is CASSVTRDPAYEQYF.

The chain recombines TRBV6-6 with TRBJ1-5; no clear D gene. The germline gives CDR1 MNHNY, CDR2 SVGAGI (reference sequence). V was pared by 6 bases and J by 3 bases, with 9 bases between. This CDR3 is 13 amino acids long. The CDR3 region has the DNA TGTGCCAGCAGCCGAGTTTACAATCAGCCCCAGCATTTT. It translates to CASSRVYNQPQHF.

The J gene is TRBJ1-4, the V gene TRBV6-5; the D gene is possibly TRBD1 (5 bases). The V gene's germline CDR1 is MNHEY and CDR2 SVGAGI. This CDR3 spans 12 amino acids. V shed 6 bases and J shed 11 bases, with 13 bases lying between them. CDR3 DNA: TGTGCCAGCAGAAAGGGGTCTGACAAACTGTTTTTT. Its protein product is CASRKGSDKLFF.

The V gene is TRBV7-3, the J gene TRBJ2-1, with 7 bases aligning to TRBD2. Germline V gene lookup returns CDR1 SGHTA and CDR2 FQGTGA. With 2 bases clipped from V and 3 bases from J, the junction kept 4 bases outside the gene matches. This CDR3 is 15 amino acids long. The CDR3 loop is CASSLWGGYYNEQFF. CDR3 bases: TGTGCCAGCAGCTTATGGGGGGGTTACTACAATGAGCAGTTCTTC.